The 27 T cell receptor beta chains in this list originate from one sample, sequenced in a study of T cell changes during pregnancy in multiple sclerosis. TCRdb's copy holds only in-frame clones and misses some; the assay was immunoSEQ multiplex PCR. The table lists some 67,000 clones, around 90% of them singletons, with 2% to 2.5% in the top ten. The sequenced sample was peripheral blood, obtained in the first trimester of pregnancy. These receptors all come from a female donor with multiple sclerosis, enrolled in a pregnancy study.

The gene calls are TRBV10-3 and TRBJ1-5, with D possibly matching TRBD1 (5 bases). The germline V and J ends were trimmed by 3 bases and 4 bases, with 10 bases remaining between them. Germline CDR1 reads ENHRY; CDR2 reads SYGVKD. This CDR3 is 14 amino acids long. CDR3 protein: CAISEAGGNQPQHF. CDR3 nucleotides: TGTGCCATCAGTGAAGCGGGGGGAAATCAGCCCCAGCATTTT.

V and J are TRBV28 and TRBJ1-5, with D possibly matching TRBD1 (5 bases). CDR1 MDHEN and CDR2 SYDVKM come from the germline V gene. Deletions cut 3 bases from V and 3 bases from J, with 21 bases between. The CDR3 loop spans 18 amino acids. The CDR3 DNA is TGTGCCAGCAGTTTCGAGAAAGTTCAGGGCCCTTACAATCAGCCCCAGCATTTT. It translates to CASSFEKVQGPYNQPQHF.

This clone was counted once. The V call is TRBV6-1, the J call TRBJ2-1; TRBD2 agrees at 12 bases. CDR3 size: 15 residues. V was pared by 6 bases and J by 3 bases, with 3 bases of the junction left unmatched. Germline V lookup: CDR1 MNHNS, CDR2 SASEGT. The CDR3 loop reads CASRRLAGDYNEQFF. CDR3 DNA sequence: TGTGCCAGCAGGAGACTAGCGGGAGACTACAATGAGCAGTTCTTC.

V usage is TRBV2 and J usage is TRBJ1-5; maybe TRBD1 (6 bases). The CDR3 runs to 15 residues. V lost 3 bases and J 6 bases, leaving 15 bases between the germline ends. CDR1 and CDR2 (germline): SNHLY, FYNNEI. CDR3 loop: CASSELTGTGQPQHF. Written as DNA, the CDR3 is TGTGCCAGCAGTGAGCTCACAGGGACCGGTCAGCCCCAGCATTTT.

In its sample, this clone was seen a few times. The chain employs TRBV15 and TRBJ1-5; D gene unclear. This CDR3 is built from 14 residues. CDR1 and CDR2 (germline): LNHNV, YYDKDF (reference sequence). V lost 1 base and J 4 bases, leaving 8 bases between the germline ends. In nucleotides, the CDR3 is TGTGCCACCAGCAGAGGACTCGCAAATCAGCCCCAGCATTTT. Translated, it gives CATSRGLANQPQHF.

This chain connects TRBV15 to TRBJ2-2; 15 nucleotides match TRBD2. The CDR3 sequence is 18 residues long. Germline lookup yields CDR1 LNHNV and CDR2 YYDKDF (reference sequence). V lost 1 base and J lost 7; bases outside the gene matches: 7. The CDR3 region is CATSRAGLAGGRGGELFF. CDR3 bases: TGTGCCACCAGCAGAGCAGGACTAGCGGGGGGGCGGGGCGGGGAGCTGTTTTTT.

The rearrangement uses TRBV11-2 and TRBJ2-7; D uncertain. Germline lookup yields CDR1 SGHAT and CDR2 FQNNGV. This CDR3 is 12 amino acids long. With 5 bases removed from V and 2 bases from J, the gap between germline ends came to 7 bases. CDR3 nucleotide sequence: TGTGCCAGCAGCCCAGACACCTACGAGCAGTACTTC. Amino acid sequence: CASSPDTYEQYF.

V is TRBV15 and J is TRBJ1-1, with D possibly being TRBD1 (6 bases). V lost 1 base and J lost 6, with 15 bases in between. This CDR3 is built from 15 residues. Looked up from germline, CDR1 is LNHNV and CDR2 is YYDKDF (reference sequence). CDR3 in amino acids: CATSRVSTGTPEAFF. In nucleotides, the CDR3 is TGTGCCACCAGCAGAGTCTCAACAGGGACCCCTGAAGCTTTCTTT. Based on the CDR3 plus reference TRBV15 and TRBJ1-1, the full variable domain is DAMVIQNPRYQVTQFGKPVTLSCSQTLNHNVMYWYQQKSSQAPKLLFHYYDKDFNNEADTPDNFQSRRPNTSFCFLDIRSPGLGDTAMYLCATSRVSTGTPEAFFGQGTRLTVV.

CDR3 bases: TGTGCCAGCAGTGAATTATCAGGGTACACTGAAGCTTTCTTT. Its translation: CASSELSGYTEAFF. The J gene is TRBJ1-1, the V gene TRBV6-1, with a weak D call TRBD1 (5 bases). The CDR3 is 14 residues long. Trimming shortened V by 2 bases and J by 3 bases, and 10 bases separated the two germline ends. CDR1 is MNHNS, CDR2 SASEGT, per germline.

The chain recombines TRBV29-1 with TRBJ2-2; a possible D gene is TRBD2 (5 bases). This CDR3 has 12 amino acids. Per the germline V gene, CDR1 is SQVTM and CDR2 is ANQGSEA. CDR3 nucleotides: TGCATGTGTGGGAGTAGGACCGGGGAGCTGTTTTTT. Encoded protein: CMCGSRTGELFF.

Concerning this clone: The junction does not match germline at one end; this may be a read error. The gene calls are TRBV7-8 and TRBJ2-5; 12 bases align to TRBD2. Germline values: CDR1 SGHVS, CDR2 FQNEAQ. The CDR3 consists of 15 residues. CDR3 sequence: CASSLAGGYSETQYF. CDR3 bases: TGTGCCAGCAGCCTAGCGGGGGGGTATAGTGAGACCCAGTACTTC.

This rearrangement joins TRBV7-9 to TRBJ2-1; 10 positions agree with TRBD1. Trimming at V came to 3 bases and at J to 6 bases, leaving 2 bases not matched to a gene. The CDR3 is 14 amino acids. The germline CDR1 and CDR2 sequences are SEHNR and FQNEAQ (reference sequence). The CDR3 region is CASSFGTGVNEQFF. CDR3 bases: TGTGCCAGCAGCTTCGGGACAGGGGTCAATGAGCAGTTCTTC. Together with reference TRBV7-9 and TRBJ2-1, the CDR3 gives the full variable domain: DTGVSQNPRHKITKRGQNVTFRCDPISEHNRLYWYRQTLGQGPEFLTYFQNEAQLEKSRLLSDRFSAERPKGSFSTLEIQRTEQGDSAMYLCASSFGTGVNEQFFGPGTRLTVL.

CDR3: CSASVTEAFF. CDR3 in DNA: TGCAGTGCTAGCGTCACTGAAGCTTTCTTT. V is TRBV20-1 and J is TRBJ1-1; D call uncertain. Between the trimmed V and J ends, which lost 3 bases and 4 bases, there was a span of 3 bases. This CDR3 spans 10 amino acids. Germline lookup yields CDR1 DFQATT and CDR2 SNEGSKA (reference sequence).

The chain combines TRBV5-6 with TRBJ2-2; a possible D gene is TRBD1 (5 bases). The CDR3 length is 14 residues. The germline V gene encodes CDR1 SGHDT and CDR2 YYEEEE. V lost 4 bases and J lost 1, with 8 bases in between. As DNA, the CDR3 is TGTGCCAGCAGCCGCGACAGGAACACCGGGGAGCTGTTTTTT. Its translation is CASSRDRNTGELFF.

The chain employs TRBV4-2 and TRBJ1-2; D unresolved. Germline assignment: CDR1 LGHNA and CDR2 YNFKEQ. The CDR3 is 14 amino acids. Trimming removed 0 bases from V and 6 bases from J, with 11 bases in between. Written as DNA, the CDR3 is TGTGCCAGCAGCCAAGATCGGAGTTTCGATGGCTACACCTTC. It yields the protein CASSQDRSFDGYTF.

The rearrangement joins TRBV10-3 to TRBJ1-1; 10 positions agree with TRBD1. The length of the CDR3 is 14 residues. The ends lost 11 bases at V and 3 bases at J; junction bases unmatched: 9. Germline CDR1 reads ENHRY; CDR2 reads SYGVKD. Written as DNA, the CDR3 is TGTGCCGTCGGGACAGGGGCTCCCCACACTGAAGCTTTCTTT. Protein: CAVGTGAPHTEAFF.

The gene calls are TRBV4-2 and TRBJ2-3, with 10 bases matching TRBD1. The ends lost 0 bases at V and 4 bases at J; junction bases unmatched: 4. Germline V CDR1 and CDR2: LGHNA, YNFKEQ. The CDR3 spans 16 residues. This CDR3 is CASSQEDRGEADTQYF. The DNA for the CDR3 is TGTGCCAGCAGCCAAGAGGACAGGGGGGAAGCAGATACGCAGTATTTT.

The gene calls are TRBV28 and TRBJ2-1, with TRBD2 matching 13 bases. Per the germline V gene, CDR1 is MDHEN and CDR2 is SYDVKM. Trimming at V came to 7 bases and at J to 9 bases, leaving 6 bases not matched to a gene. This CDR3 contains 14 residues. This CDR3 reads CASKRTSGSGEQFF. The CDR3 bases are TGTGCCAGCAAAAGGACTAGCGGGAGCGGTGAGCAGTTCTTC. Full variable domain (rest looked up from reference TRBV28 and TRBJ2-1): DVKVTQSSRYLVKRTGEKVFLECVQDMDHENMFWYRQDPGLGLRLIYFSYDVKMKEKGDIPEGYSVSREKKERFSLILESASTNQTSMYLCASKRTSGSGEQFFGPGTRLTVL.

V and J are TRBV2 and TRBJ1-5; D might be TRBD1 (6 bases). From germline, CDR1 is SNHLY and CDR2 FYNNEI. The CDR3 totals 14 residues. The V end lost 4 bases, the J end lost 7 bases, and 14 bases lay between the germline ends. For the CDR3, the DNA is TGTGCCAGCAGTGTTGGCGGGGGGCAGCAGCCCCAGCATTTT. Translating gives CASSVGGGQQPQHF.

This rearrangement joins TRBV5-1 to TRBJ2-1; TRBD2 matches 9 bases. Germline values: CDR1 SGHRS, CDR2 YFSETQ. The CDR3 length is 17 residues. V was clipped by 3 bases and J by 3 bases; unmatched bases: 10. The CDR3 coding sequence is TGCGCCAGCAGCTCCCTCCGAGCGGGAGGAAACTACAATGAGCAGTTCTTC. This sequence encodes CASSSLRAGGNYNEQFF.

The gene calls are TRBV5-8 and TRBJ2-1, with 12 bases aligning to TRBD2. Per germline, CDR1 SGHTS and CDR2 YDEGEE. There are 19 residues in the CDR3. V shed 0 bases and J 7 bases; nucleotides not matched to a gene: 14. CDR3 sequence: CASSLGLAGEFGRENEQFF. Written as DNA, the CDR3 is TGTGCCAGCAGCTTGGGACTAGCGGGAGAATTCGGCAGGGAAAATGAGCAGTTCTTC.

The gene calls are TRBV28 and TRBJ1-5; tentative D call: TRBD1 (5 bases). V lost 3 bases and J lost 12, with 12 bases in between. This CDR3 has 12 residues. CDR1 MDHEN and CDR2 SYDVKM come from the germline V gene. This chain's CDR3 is CASSFNPGGQHF. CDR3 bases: TGTGCCAGCAGTTTTAACCCCGGGGGCCAGCATTTT. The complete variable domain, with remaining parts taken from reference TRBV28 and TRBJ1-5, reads DVKVTQSSRYLVKRTGEKVFLECVQDMDHENMFWYRQDPGLGLRLIYFSYDVKMKEKGDIPEGYSVSREKKERFSLILESASTNQTSMYLCASSFNPGGQHFGDGTRLSIL.

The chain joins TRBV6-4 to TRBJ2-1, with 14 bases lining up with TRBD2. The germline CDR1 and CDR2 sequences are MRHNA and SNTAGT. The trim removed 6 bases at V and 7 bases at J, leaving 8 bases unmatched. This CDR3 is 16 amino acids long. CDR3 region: CASSVTTSGRANEQFF. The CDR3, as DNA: TGTGCCAGCAGCGTAACGACTAGCGGGAGGGCTAATGAGCAGTTCTTC.

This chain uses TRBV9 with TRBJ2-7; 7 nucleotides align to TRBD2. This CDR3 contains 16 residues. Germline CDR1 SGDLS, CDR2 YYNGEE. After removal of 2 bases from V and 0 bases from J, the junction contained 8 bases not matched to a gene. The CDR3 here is CASSVRGDGSSYEQYF. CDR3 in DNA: TGTGCCAGCAGCGTTCGGGGGGACGGAAGCTCCTACGAGCAGTACTTC.

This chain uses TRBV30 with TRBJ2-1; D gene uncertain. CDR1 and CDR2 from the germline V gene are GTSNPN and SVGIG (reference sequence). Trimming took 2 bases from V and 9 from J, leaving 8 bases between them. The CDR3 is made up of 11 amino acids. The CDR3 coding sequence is TGTGCCTGGAGTATGGCCTTTGAGCAGTTCTTC. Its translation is CAWSMAFEQFF.

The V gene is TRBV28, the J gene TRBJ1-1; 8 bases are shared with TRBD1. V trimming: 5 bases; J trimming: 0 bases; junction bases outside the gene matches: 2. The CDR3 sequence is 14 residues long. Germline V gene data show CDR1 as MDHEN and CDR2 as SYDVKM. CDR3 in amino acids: CASSTGGVNTEAFF. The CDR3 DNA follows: TGTGCCAGCAGTACAGGGGGGGTGAACACTGAAGCTTTCTTT. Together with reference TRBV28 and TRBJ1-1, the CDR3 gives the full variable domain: DVKVTQSSRYLVKRTGEKVFLECVQDMDHENMFWYRQDPGLGLRLIYFSYDVKMKEKGDIPEGYSVSREKKERFSLILESASTNQTSMYLCASSTGGVNTEAFFGQGTRLTVV.

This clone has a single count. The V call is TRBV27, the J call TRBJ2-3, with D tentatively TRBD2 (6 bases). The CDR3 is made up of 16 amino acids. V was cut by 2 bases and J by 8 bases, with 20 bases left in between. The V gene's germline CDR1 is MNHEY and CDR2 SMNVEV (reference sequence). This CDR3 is CASSLVADRPEITQYF. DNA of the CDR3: TGTGCCAGCAGTTTAGTAGCGGACCGCCCGGAAATTACGCAGTATTTT.